This T cell receptor beta chain is from a study of blood T cell repertoires in COVID-19. Across the whole study: Acute and convalescent COVID-19 samples came from the United States, Italy and Spain. PBMCs, B-cell-depleted T cells, or T cells were the source of the cDNA or gDNA that made up the material.

Individuals drawn from under 30 US areas were about 18 to 95 years old. Recovered status in Cohort 3 required two negative PCRs, clearance, or symptom resolution. TCRdb's table, derived via immunoSEQ multiplex PCR, lists solely in-frame clones and lacks some. This table holds approximately 200,000 clones, 85% found once. V was clipped by 3 bases and J by 11 bases; unmatched bases: 13. Germline CDR1 reads MGHRA; CDR2 reads YSYEKL. This CDR3 region has 15 residues. This clone has more than one count but fewer than ten. V and J are TRBV4-1 and TRBJ1-1; 9 bases are a match to TRBD1. This TCR was recovered from a man aged 35 to 55 who had recovered from COVID-19. The sequencing sample was made of PBMCs or T cells enriched from blood (not recorded which). The CDR3 DNA sequence: TGCGCCAGCAGCCATAGTGGACAGGGGCGGTCGGATGCTTTCTTT. It specifies CASSHSGQGRSDAFF.